These 17 T cell receptor beta chains were sequenced from one sample in a study of blood T cell repertoires in COVID-19. TCRdb's copy holds only in-frame clones and misses some; the assay was immunoSEQ multiplex PCR. The sample records tens of thousands of clones, 90% being singletons. Sequenced material: peripheral blood. Receptors originate from a woman over 75 with active COVID-19.

This chain connects TRBV18 to TRBJ1-1, with no clear D. The V end lost 4 bases, the J end lost 4 bases, and 13 bases lay between the germline ends. This CDR3 region has 14 residues. Germline-derived CDR1 and CDR2 are KGHSH and LQKENI. In DNA form, the CDR3 reads TGTGCCAGCTCACAGATGAAGGGAGGCACTGAAGCTTTCTTT. Translated: CASSQMKGGTEAFF.

The sample holds a few counts of this clone. This chain joins TRBV7-8 and TRBJ2-4, with D hard to call. The CDR3 sequence is 14 residues long. V was cut by 5 bases and J by 5 bases, with 13 bases left in between. CDR1 is SGHVS and CDR2 is FQNEAQ in the germline V gene. CDR3 DNA: TGTGCCAGCAGCCAGCGTCTCCTGGAAAACATTCAGTACTTC. Encoded protein: CASSQRLLENIQYF.

The chain uses TRBV7-9 and TRBJ2-7; 9 bases fit TRBD2. Unmatched junction bases numbered 10, after V lost 4 bases and J lost 6 bases. Germline V gives CDR1 SEHNR, CDR2 FQNEAQ (reference sequence). The CDR3 consists of 15 residues. Here the CDR3 DNA reads TGTGCCAGCAGCTCAACTAGCGGGCGGGGGGGCGAGCAGTACTTC. It specifies CASSSTSGRGGEQYF. Variable domain in full (rest from reference TRBV7-9 and TRBJ2-7): DTGVSQNPRHKITKRGQNVTFRCDPISEHNRLYWYRQTLGQGPEFLTYFQNEAQLEKSRLLSDRFSAERPKGSFSTLEIQRTEQGDSAMYLCASSSTSGRGGEQYFGPGTRLTVT.

This clone was observed a single time. V and J are TRBV11-2 and TRBJ2-5; a weak D match, TRBD2 (6 bases). CDR1 is SGHAT and CDR2 is FQNNGV in the germline V gene. V lost 7 bases, J lost 1 base, and 16 bases lay in between. The CDR3 sequence is 15 residues long. DNA of the CDR3: TGTGCCAGCAACTCCGAGGCGGGGCCCCAAGAGACCCAGTACTTC. This gives the protein CASNSEAGPQETQYF. The complete variable domain, with remaining parts taken from reference TRBV11-2 and TRBJ2-5, reads EAGVAQSPRYKIIEKRQSVAFWCNPISGHATLYWYQQILGQGPKLLIQFQNNGVVDDSQLPKDRFSAERLKGVDSTLKIQPAKLEDSAVYLCASNSEAGPQETQYFGPGTRLLVL.

The chain uses TRBV19 and TRBJ1-2; 8 positions match TRBD1. Looked up from germline, CDR1 is LNHDA and CDR2 is SQIVND (reference sequence). Trimming cost V 6 bases and J 2 bases; bases outside gene matches: 8. The CDR3 is 15 amino acids. CDR3 sequence: CASSTMRQGNYGYTF. CDR3 nucleotides: TGTGCCAGTAGCACTATGAGACAGGGGAACTATGGCTACACCTTC.

The chain employs TRBV18 and TRBJ2-7; 10 positions agree with TRBD2. Trimming removed 0 bases from V and 4 bases from J; junction bases left unmatched: 3. Germline V lookup: CDR1 KGHSH, CDR2 LQKENI. The CDR3 extends over 15 amino acids. CDR3: CASSPPSGRPYEQYF. The CDR3 coding sequence is TGTGCCAGCTCACCACCTAGCGGGAGGCCTTACGAGCAGTACTTC.

The chain recombines TRBV4-1 with TRBJ2-1; 8 bases map to TRBD2. Per the germline V gene, CDR1 is MGHRA and CDR2 is YSYEKL. Trimming removed 3 bases from V and 0 bases from J; junction bases left unmatched: 7. The CDR3 spans 17 residues. In nucleotides, the CDR3 is TGCGCCAGCAGCCATCCCGGGCGGGAGGTCTCCTACAATGAGCAGTTCTTC. Translated: CASSHPGREVSYNEQFF.

The chain is built from TRBV28 and TRBJ2-7; D is possibly TRBD2 (6 bases). V dropped 7 bases and J dropped 0 bases, with 16 bases sitting between them. CDR1 and CDR2 from the germline V gene are MDHEN and SYDVKM. The length of the CDR3 is 15 residues. The chain's CDR3 is CASIPGGRSSYEQYF. The DNA of the CDR3 is TGTGCCAGCATCCCCGGGGGAAGGAGCTCCTACGAGCAGTACTTC.

This chain connects TRBV6-2 or TRBV6-3 to TRBJ1-2; 8 bases map to TRBD1. With V trimmed by 3 bases and J by 4 bases, 7 bases remained unmatched. Germline CDR1 and CDR2: MNHEY and SVGEGT. The CDR3 length is 15 residues. The CDR3 loop reads CASSYPTGGIYGYTF. CDR3 nucleotides: TGTGCCAGCAGTTATCCCACAGGGGGTATCTATGGCTACACCTTC.

This clone appeared a few times. J is TRBJ1-6 and V is TRBV18; a possible D gene is TRBD1 (5 bases). Deletions cut 3 bases from V and 7 bases from J, with 13 bases between. CDR1 and CDR2 from the germline V gene are KGHSH and LQKENI. This CDR3 contains 15 residues. In DNA form, the CDR3 reads TGTGCCAGCTCACCGTCGCAGGGAGGAAATTCACCCCTCCACTTT. Encoded protein: CASSPSQGGNSPLHF.

The chain recombines TRBV10-2 with TRBJ2-7; weak D call: TRBD2 (5 bases). The germline gives CDR1 WSHSY, CDR2 SAAADI. CDR3 size: 14 residues. V was shortened by 5 bases and J by 6 bases, with 17 bases between the two germline ends. The CDR3 region has the DNA TGCGCCAGCAGTATCCTTGAGCTAGCCGGCGAGCAGTACTTC. The encoded protein is CASSILELAGEQYF.

The chain employs TRBV27 and TRBJ1-1, with TRBD1 as a possible D gene (5 bases). The CDR3 has 14 amino acids. Between the trimmed V and J ends, which lost 2 bases and 6 bases, there was a span of 13 bases. Germline assignment: CDR1 MNHEY and CDR2 SMNVEV (reference sequence). CDR3 nucleotide sequence: TGTGCCAGCAGTTTAAGACAGTCCCTCGCTGAAGCTTTCTTT. This translates into CASSLRQSLAEAFF.

The chain employs TRBV19 and TRBJ2-1; the match to TRBD1 covers 8 bases. The CDR3 extends over 16 amino acids. From germline, CDR1 is LNHDA and CDR2 SQIVND (reference sequence). The V segment lost 7 bases and the J segment 2 bases; nucleotides outside the gene matches: 10. The CDR3 nucleotides are TGTGCCAGTATCCCTGGACAGGGCCTAACCTACAATGAGCAGTTCTTC. Translating gives CASIPGQGLTYNEQFF.

The CDR3 DNA follows: TGTGCCAGCAGCGTAGGGACCAGCGGGAGGATGTACAATGAGCAGTTCTTC. It encodes CASSVGTSGRMYNEQFF. The chain employs TRBV9 and TRBJ2-1; 9 bases are a match to TRBD2. CDR1 SGDLS and CDR2 YYNGEE come from the germline V gene. The ends lost 0 bases at V and 4 bases at J; junction bases unmatched: 8. The CDR3 runs 17 residues.

The V gene is TRBV9, the J gene TRBJ2-2; 7 bases match TRBD1. Trimming took 4 bases from V and 5 from J; bases not matched to a gene: 2. CDR1 is SGDLS, CDR2 YYNGEE, per germline. The CDR3 loop spans 13 amino acids. CDR3 DNA: TGTGCCAGCAGCCTACAGGGGACCGGGGAGCTGTTTTTT. It is translated as CASSLQGTGELFF.

The genes are TRBV6-2 or TRBV6-3 and TRBJ2-1; D gene uncertain. Germline CDR1 and CDR2: MNHEY and SVGEGT. The CDR3 contains 15 residues. Trimming left V 0 bases short and J 6 bases short, with 12 bases between. The CDR3 reads CASSYSNTRFNEQFF. As DNA, the CDR3 is TGTGCCAGCAGTTACTCGAATACGCGTTTCAATGAGCAGTTCTTC.

This chain connects TRBV5-1 to TRBJ2-2; the match to TRBD2 covers 9 bases. V was pared by 4 bases and J by 3 bases, with 7 bases of the junction left unmatched. Per germline, CDR1 SGHRS and CDR2 YFSETQ. This CDR3 is 16 amino acids long. The DNA of the CDR3 is TGCGCCAGCAGCCTTAGCGGGAGTCCTGACACCGGGGAGCTGTTTTTT. Translation gives CASSLSGSPDTGELFF.